These 13 T cell receptor beta chains originate from one sample sequenced in a study of Graves' ophthalmopathy and Graves' hyperthyroidism. RNA served as the template for amplifying TCR beta CDR3 regions. First-round RT-PCR with HTBI primers preceded a second-round multiplex PCR. TCRdb itself ran the multiplex PCR reads through MiXCR, one entry per CDR3 protein. The table has a few hundred thousand distinct CDR3 sequences, 15% seen once. The sequenced sample was peripheral blood. The receptors come from a woman between 18 and 29 years old with stable Graves' hyperthyroidism.

This clonotype has at least ten counts. V gene TRBV20-1 combines with J gene TRBJ1-1, with D uncertain. V lost 5 bases, J lost 3 bases, and 10 bases lay in between. Looked up from germline, CDR1 is DFQATT and CDR2 is SNEGSKA (reference sequence). The CDR3 covers 12 residues. In DNA, the CDR3 is TGCAGTGCTGGCTTATTAGACACTGAAGCTTTCTTT. Translation: CSAGLLDTEAFF.

This clonotype was counted between two and nine times. The chain links TRBV5-1 to TRBJ2-7; D is possibly TRBD1 (6 bases). Per the germline V gene, CDR1 is SGHRS and CDR2 is YFSETQ. The CDR3 is made up of 15 amino acids. Trimming removed 4 bases at V and 7 bases at J, with 21 bases between. As DNA, the CDR3 is TGCGCCAGCAGCCCCAGGGGCGGCCTTGTAGAGGAGCAGTACTTC. It translates to CASSPRGGLVEEQYF.

In its sample, this clonotype was seen many times. The chain has TRBV4-2 and TRBJ2-7, with D perhaps TRBD1 (6 bases). Germline CDR1 LGHNA, CDR2 YNFKEQ. The CDR3 has 17 residues. Trimming shortened V by 4 bases and J by 0 bases, and 19 bases separated the two germline ends. CDR3 protein: CASSPGFSRQVSYEQYF. Written as DNA, the CDR3 is TGTGCCAGCAGCCCTGGGTTTTCGCGACAGGTCTCCTACGAGCAGTACTTC.

The rearrangement links TRBV29-1 to TRBJ2-5, with 10 bases lining up with TRBD2. Germline trimming cut 3 bases from V and 5 bases from J; bases unmatched to any gene: 9. This CDR3 is built from 15 residues. Germline V CDR1 and CDR2: SQVTM, ANQGSEA. CDR3: CSVEVAGGLWETQYF. The CDR3 DNA is TGCAGCGTTGAGGTAGCGGGGGGACTTTGGGAGACCCAGTACTTC.

This clonotype was seen repeatedly, ten times or more. This chain joins TRBV6-2 or TRBV6-3 and TRBJ2-5; the D gene is possibly TRBD2 (5 bases). Germline CDR1 is MNHEY and CDR2 is SVGEGT. Trimming shortened V by 6 bases and J by 7 bases, and 18 bases separated the two germline ends. This CDR3 comprises 14 residues. In nucleotides, the CDR3 is TGTGCCAGCAGCCCCCCGGACTCCCGTATGACCCAGTACTTC. Amino acid sequence: CASSPPDSRMTQYF.

Worth noting for this clonotype: This sequence may be a read error, since a much larger clone differs from it by one base. The chain uses TRBV7-8 and TRBJ1-2; D not resolved. The CDR3 is made up of 15 amino acids. Germline V gives CDR1 SGHVS, CDR2 FQNEAQ. CDR3 nucleotide sequence: TGTGCCAGCAGCTCCATCGAAGGTTATAACTATGGCTACAGCTTC. Its translation: CASSSIEGYNYGYSF.

In its sample, this clonotype was seen many times. V gene TRBV7-9 combines with J gene TRBJ2-4; the D is unclear. The CDR3 has 17 amino acids. Trimming took 1 base from V and 2 from J, leaving 15 bases between them. The V gene's germline CDR1 is SEHNR and CDR2 FQNEAQ (reference sequence). CDR3 nucleotide sequence: TGTGCCAGCAGCTTAGGAAGCCTGTCGTGGACCAAAAACATTCAGTACTTC. Translating it yields CASSLGSLSWTKNIQYF.

Many counts were recorded for this clonotype. The genes are TRBV11-2 and TRBJ2-7, with a possible D match to TRBD1 (5 bases). Germline CDR1 SGHAT, CDR2 FQNNGV. The CDR3 runs to 13 residues. Trimming cost V 5 bases and J 6 bases, with 14 bases left between them. The CDR3 nucleotides read TGTGCCAGCAGCCAGGAACCCGACAGCGAGCAGTACTTC. It encodes CASSQEPDSEQYF.

Concerning this clonotype itself: A read error is possible here, since a much larger clone lies one base away. The J gene is TRBJ1-2, the V gene TRBV7-2; D not resolved. CDR3 size: 13 residues. Trimming took off 1 base at V and 3 bases at J, with 6 bases between the two ends. Germline lookup yields CDR1 SGHTA and CDR2 FQGNSA. For the CDR3, the DNA is TGTGCCAGCAGCTTAGACGAATACTATGGCTACACCTTC. This codes for CASSLDEYYGYTF.

This clonotype has a count of ten or more. The rearrangement links TRBV6-1 to TRBJ1-2; D might be TRBD1 (5 bases). There are 14 residues in the CDR3. V lost 7 bases to trimming and J lost 4 bases, with 16 bases between them. Per the germline V gene, CDR1 is MNHNS and CDR2 is SASEGT. The CDR3: CASTEGKGFYGYTF. Written as DNA, the CDR3 is TGTGCCAGCACCGAAGGGAAGGGGTTCTATGGCTACACCTTC.

The CDR3 sequence is CASSRTGQRYTF. DNA of the CDR3: TGTGCCAGCTCACGTACAGGGCAGCGGTACACCTTC. The V and J genes are TRBV18 and TRBJ1-2; D might be TRBD1 (6 bases). The CDR3 has 12 residues. The ends were cut back, 4 bases at V and 11 bases at J, with 14 bases in the middle. Germline CDR1 is KGHSH and CDR2 is LQKENI. The full variable domain, rest sourced from reference TRBV18 and TRBJ1-2, is NAGVMQNPRHLVRRRGQEARLRCSPMKGHSHVYWYRQLPEEGLKFMVYLQKENIIDESGMPKERFSAEFPKEGPSILRIQQVVRGDSAAYFCASSRTGQRYTFGSGTRLTVV.

The table lists this clonotype with many counts. The chain recombines TRBV11-2 with TRBJ1-2; D is ambiguous. The CDR3 loop spans 16 amino acids. V shed 6 bases and J shed 4 bases, with 21 bases lying between them. In germline, CDR1 is SGHAT, CDR2 FQNNGV. In DNA, the CDR3 is TGTGCCAGCAGTCTATCGGTGACCCCACTTATCTATGGCTACACCTTC. This gives the protein CASSLSVTPLIYGYTF.

This clonotype was counted only a few times. V is TRBV5-1 and J is TRBJ2-5; 7 nucleotides match TRBD2. The V gene's germline CDR1 is SGHRS and CDR2 YFSETQ. The CDR3 runs 14 residues. V was clipped by 0 bases and J by 4 bases; unmatched bases: 3. The CDR3 loop reads CASSLGLAPETQYF. For the CDR3, the DNA is TGCGCCAGCAGCTTGGGACTAGCCCCAGAGACCCAGTACTTC. Full variable domain (rest looked up from reference TRBV5-1 and TRBJ2-5): KAGVTQTPRYLIKTRGQQVTLSCSPISGHRSVSWYQQTPGQGLQFLFEYFSETQRNKGNFPGRFSGRQFSNSRSEMNVSTLELGDSALYLCASSLGLAPETQYFGPGTRLLVL.